The T cell receptor beta chain described here comes from a study of T cells after yellow fever vaccination (dated by TCRdb to the late 2010s). In the study overall: The SMART-Seq v4 Ultra Low Input RNA kit was used to prepare libraries from fractions with low cell numbers. To follow T-cell clones before and after both primary and booster YFV17D yellow fever vaccination, bulk TCR alpha and beta repertoires underwent longitudinal sequencing. The cohort comprised two healthy male donors, one aged 18 to 29 and one aged 30 to 40 years. Bulk PBMC replicates and cell subsets were isolated from blood drawn at multiple timepoints before and after both primary and secondary immunization.

Study-wide conclusions, independent of this receptor: Because only a couple of donors were included in the study, the extent to which the findings can be generalized is limited. Compared with the primary T-cell response, the secondary T-cell response was faster but weaker, reaching its peak on day 5 rather than on day 15. Because abundant contaminating clonotypes from the bulk population could be contained in FACS-sorted repertoires, computational filtering was required. After the booster, most of the clones that had expanded following primary vaccination were detected again (roughly 97% of CD4 and around 90% of CD8), which suggests that memory was broadly maintained. A small share of clonotypes was detected in both CD4 and CD8 compartments, with the overlap likely arising from convergent recombination.

Worth noting for this clonotype: The antigen it recognizes is unknown. It has no much larger one-base neighbor in the sample; base qualities were not kept.

Taken with the paper, the label for treatment or condition translates to: live attenuated yellow fever vaccine strain. A standard Ficoll-Paque protocol was used to isolate PBMCs from peripheral blood. CD4 and CD8 T-cell fractions were isolated with Dynabeads CD4 and CD8 positive selection kits. TriZol was used to extract RNA from bulk PBMCs, from CD4 and CD8 fractions, and from dextramer-positive and dextramer-negative fractions. TCR cDNA was synthesized by 5'RACE template switching, which introduced a universal primer site and unique molecular identifiers. cDNA synthesis was primed from both the TCR alpha and TCR beta constant segments. Library amplification used two PCR steps, and the second PCR step added sample barcodes and sequencing adapters. Sequencing of libraries was done on Illumina HiSeq 2500 (2x100 bp) or NovaSeq (2x150 bp). Under the source paper's analysis protocol: Demultiplexing of reads and collapsing into UMI consensus sequences were performed with MIGEC, and V(D)J alignment was carried out with MiXCR. Using edgeR on replicate PBMC samples, clonotypes were called vaccine-responding if FDR was below 0.01 and the log2 fold change was above 5 up to day 15. Each bulk clonotype was labeled CD4 or CD8 based on which sequenced repertoire, CD4 or CD8, contained the clonotype at higher abundance. The public reads were run again by TCRdb, first through fastp at Q25 and then through MiXCR, and only productive beta chains were kept. One record per CDR3 amino acid sequence lists the most common genes and DNA. The V and J calls come from TCRdb's annotation, not from the publication. The sample yields about 260,000 distinct CDR3 sequences; over 10% were counted once. The ten top clones hold roughly 0.5% of the sample.

The input for sequencing was CD4+ T cells sorted from PBMCs, taken 45 days after the yellow fever booster vaccination. The clonotype originates from a young man who received the YFV17D yellow fever vaccine.

Here the CDR3 is given as CASSLEGLAITDTQYF. The base sequence is TGTGCCAGCAGCTTAGAGGGACTAGCGATCACAGATACGCAGTATTTT. This chain joins TRBV11-2 to TRBJ2-3; the central 10 bases match TRBD2. CDR1 and CDR2 (SGHAT, FQNNGV) derive from the germline V gene. The CDR3 starts with the cysteine, ends with the phenylalanine, and has 16 residues. Only the CDR3 DNA is retained, 48 bases long and in frame from the first base. V is pruned by 0 bases and J by 2 bases, leaving 2 bases of the junction without a gene match.